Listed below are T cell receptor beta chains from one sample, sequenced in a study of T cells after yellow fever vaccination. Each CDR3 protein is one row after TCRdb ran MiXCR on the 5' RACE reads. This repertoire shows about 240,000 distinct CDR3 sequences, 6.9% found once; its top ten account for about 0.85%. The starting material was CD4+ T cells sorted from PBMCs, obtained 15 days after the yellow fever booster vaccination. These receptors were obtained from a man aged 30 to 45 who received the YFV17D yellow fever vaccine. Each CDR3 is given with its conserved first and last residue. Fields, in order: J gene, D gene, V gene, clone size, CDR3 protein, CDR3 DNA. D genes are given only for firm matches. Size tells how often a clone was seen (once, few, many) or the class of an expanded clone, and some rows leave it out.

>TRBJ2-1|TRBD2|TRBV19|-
CASSIPSGGRDEQFF
TGTGCCAGTAGTATCCCTAGCGGGGGTCGGGATGAGCAGTTCTTC
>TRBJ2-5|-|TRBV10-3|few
CAISETGSETQYF
TGTGCCATCAGTGAGACGGGTAGTGAGACCCAGTACTTC
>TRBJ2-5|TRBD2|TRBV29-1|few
CSVVSGGETQYF
TGCAGCGTCGTAAGCGGGGGGGAGACCCAGTACTTC
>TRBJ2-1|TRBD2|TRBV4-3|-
CASSQGTSGSYEQFF
TGCGCCAGCAGCCAAGGCACTAGCGGGAGCTATGAGCAGTTCTTC
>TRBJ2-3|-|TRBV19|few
CASSTSRTVTDTQYF
TGTGCCAGTAGTACCTCGCGGACAGTCACAGATACGCAGTATTTT
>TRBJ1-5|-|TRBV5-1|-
CASSLDWSSNQPQHF
TGCGCCAGCAGCTTGGACTGGAGTAGCAATCAGCCCCAGCATTTT
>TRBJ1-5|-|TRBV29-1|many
CSVGQGPGNQPQHF
TGCAGCGTTGGGCAGGGCCCGGGCAATCAGCCCCAGCATTTT
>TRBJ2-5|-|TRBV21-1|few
CASSKEYRSQETQYF
TGTGCCAGCAGCAAGGAATACAGGAGCCAAGAGACCCAGTACTTC
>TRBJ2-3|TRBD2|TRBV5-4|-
CASSLASGNPDTQYF
TGTGCCAGCAGCTTGGCTAGCGGGAATCCAGATACGCAGTATTTT
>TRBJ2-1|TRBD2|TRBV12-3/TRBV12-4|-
CASSLTRTSGAEQFF
TGTGCCAGCAGTTTAACAAGGACTAGCGGGGCTGAGCAGTTCTTC